One sample yielded the 8 T cell receptor beta chains listed below, sequenced in a study of T cell clonality in common variable immunodeficiency. Sequenced by immunoSEQ multiplex PCR; TCRdb stores in-frame clones only, minus some. The sample counts 30,000 to 40,000 clones, none seen once; the ten largest own 0.75% to 1%. Sequencing was carried out using peripheral blood mononuclear cells. These receptors were collected from a person aged 18 to 75 in good health.

This clone has a count of ten or more. Read sequence stops 3 residues before the CDR3 end, and the germline J gene provides the missing end. The chain links TRBV5-8 to TRBJ1-2; 10 bases fit TRBD1. V was clipped by 2 bases and J by 5 bases; unmatched bases: 3. Germline CDR1 and CDR2: SGHTS and YDEGEE. The CDR3 contains 14 residues. The covered CDR3 bases are TGTGCCAGCAGCTTTGGGACAGGGGTGTATGGC. It translates to CASSFGTGVYG. The whole CDR3 protein is CASSFGTGVYGYTF. The whole variable domain, filled in from reference TRBV5-8 and TRBJ1-2, reads EAGVTQSPTHLIKTRGQQATLRCSPISGHTSVYWYQQALGLGLQFLLWYDEGEERNRGNFPPRFSGRQFPNYSSELNVNALELEDSALYLCASSFGTGVYGYTFGSGTRLTVV.

This clone appeared a few times. At one of its ends the junction is not consistent with the germline gene, which may arise from a read error. The read finishes 3 residues shy of the CDR3 end, and the germline J gene is used to complete it. Other nucleotide sequences from this sample produce the same CDR3. V gene TRBV11-2 combines with J gene TRBJ2-3, with 10 bases matching TRBD2. This CDR3 spans 14 amino acids. The germline V gene has CDR1 SGHAT and CDR2 FQNNGV. The CDR3 sequence: CASRRAGGPSAQYF. The sequenced CDR3 bases are TGTGCTAGCAGAAGAGCGGGGGGGCCTTCGGCG.

This clone was counted many times. Sequencing ends 3 residues short of the CDR3 end; the germline J gene provides the rest. The gene calls are TRBV5-4 and TRBJ2-7; 8 nucleotides line up with TRBD2. With 0 bases clipped from V and 5 bases from J, the junction kept 10 bases outside the gene matches. CDR3 length: 16 amino acids. The germline V gene encodes CDR1 SGHNT and CDR2 YYREEE (reference sequence). The CDR3 sequence: CASSLGAGGLQDEQYF. The sequenced CDR3 bases are TGTGCCAGCAGCTTGGGCGCGGGGGGCCTCCAGGACGAG. Using reference TRBV5-4 and TRBJ2-7 for the parts outside the CDR3, the full variable domain is ETGVTQSPTHLIKTRGQQVTLRCSSQSGHNTVSWYQQALGQGPQFIFQYYREEENGRGNFPPRFSGLQFPNYSSELNVNALELDDSALYLCASSLGAGGLQDEQYFGPGTRLTVT.

The sample holds many counts of this clone. The observed sequence ends 3 residues before the CDR3 terminus, with the missing tail filled in from the germline J gene. The J gene is TRBJ2-1, the V gene TRBV6-2 or TRBV6-3; 12 positions agree with TRBD2. CDR1 is MNHEY, CDR2 SVGEGT, per germline. V lost 6 bases and J lost 4; bases outside the gene matches: 4. The CDR3 loop spans 15 amino acids. This CDR3 is CASRILAGGYNEQFF. CDR3 DNA (partial): TGTGCCAGCAGAATACTAGCGGGAGGTTACAATGAG.

Only a few counts were recorded for this clone. The read is 3 residues too short to cover the CDR3 end, so that end is filled in from the germline J gene. The chain uses TRBV6-2 or TRBV6-3 and TRBJ1-2; TRBD1 agrees at 10 bases. CDR3 length: 16 amino acids. Germline assignment: CDR1 MNHEY and CDR2 SVGEGT. The chain's CDR3 is CASSYPPGQGSDTYTF. The part of the CDR3 DNA that was read is TGTGCCAGCAGTTACCCACCGGGACAGGGGTCAGATACC.

This clone was detected a few times. The read halts 3 residues ahead of the CDR3 end, with the missing end drawn from the germline J gene. This chain connects TRBV18 to TRBJ2-7, with a weak D call TRBD2 (6 bases). V lost 2 bases and J 5 bases, leaving 10 bases between the germline ends. The CDR3 sequence is 13 residues long. The germline CDR1 and CDR2 sequences are KGHSH and LQKENI. CDR3 region: CASSPGTRDEQYF. CDR3 DNA (partial): TGTGCCAGCTCACCAGGGACTCGGGACGAG.

This clone was found many times. The CDR3 goes on 3 residues after the read ends, and that part is filled in from the germline J gene. The V call is TRBV5-6, the J call TRBJ2-7; D uncertain. V lost 1 base and J lost 2, with 13 bases in between. CDR3 size: 15 residues. Germline V lookup: CDR1 SGHDT, CDR2 YYEEEE. CDR3 DNA, as far as it was read: TGTGCCAGCAGCTTGCTTGGGTACAGAACCTACGAG. This encodes CASSLLGYRTYE. The full CDR3 is CASSLLGYRTYEQYF.

This clone was counted ten times or more. The CDR3 end falls 3 residues outside the read, so it is completed with the germline J gene. The V gene is TRBV18, the J gene TRBJ2-7; D might be TRBD1 (6 bases). The CDR3 extends over 11 amino acids. V was trimmed by 5 bases and J by 6 bases, leaving 8 bases between them. From germline, CDR1 is KGHSH and CDR2 LQKENI. The sequenced CDR3 bases are TGTGCCAGCTCAGAACAGGGCGAG. Residues: CASSEQGE. The full-length CDR3 reads as CASSEQGEQYF.